These 25 T cell receptor beta chains originate from one sample sequenced in a study of patients and donors after allogeneic stem cell transplantation. MiXCR, applied by TCRdb to the RT-PCR reads, yields one record per CDR3 protein. The sample yields hundreds of thousands of distinct CDR3 sequences, 16% seen once. Specimen: blood, either unsorted or a sorted T cell fraction (not recorded which). These receptors were taken from a human donor who was either an allogeneic HSCT recipient or a stem cell or donor lymphocyte infusion donor (not recorded which). It is not recorded whose cells these are; they may come from a transplant donor.

This clonotype was seen more than once but under ten times. This sequence joins TRBV7-9 and TRBJ2-5; TRBD1 matches 7 bases. V trimming: 5 bases; J trimming: 2 bases; junction bases outside the gene matches: 11. Germline-derived CDR1 and CDR2 are SEHNR and FQNEAQ (reference sequence). There are 16 residues in the CDR3. CDR3 loop: CASSRIIRDSQETQYF. As DNA, the CDR3 is TGTGCCAGCAGCCGGATTATCCGGGACAGTCAAGAGACCCAGTACTTC.

This clonotype was found a few times. The chain couples TRBV6-2 or TRBV6-3 to TRBJ2-7; 12 nucleotides align to TRBD2. From germline, CDR1 is MNHEY and CDR2 SVGEGT. V gave up 5 bases and J gave up 1 base; unmatched junction bases: 12. The CDR3 has 18 amino acids. Here the CDR3 DNA reads TGTGCCAGCAGTAACCAACTAGCGGGGGGTCCTTGGTCCTACGAGCAGTACTTC. This translates into CASSNQLAGGPWSYEQYF.

This clonotype was seen a few times. J is TRBJ2-3 and V is TRBV7-9; 7 bases are shared with TRBD2. The CDR3 loop spans 14 amino acids. CDR1 is SEHNR and CDR2 is FQNEAQ in the germline V gene (reference sequence). The V and J ends lost 6 bases and 0 bases, in that order; junction bases with no gene match: 3. The CDR3 DNA reads TGTGCCAGCAGGGAGCGGGGAAGCACAGATACGCAGTATTTT. It codes for CASRERGSTDTQYF.

In its sample, this clonotype was seen many times. The chain carries TRBV7-8 and TRBJ1-5; maybe TRBD1 (5 bases). CDR1 is SGHVS, CDR2 FQNEAQ, per germline. The ends were cut back, 5 bases at V and 7 bases at J, with 18 bases in the middle. This CDR3 comprises 15 residues. The CDR3 reads CASSPTAILNQPQHF. In nucleotides, the CDR3 is TGTGCCAGCAGCCCGACAGCTATTCTTAACCAGCCCCAGCATTTT.

This chain joins TRBV7-6 and TRBJ2-1; weak D call: TRBD2 (7 bases). The V and J ends lost 1 base and 5 bases respectively, with 12 bases between them. The CDR3 is 15 residues long. Germline CDR1 reads SGHVS; CDR2 reads FNYEAQ. CDR3 sequence (DNA): TGTGCCAGCAGCTTAGGGGGGGGCAAAAACAATGAGCAGTTCTTC. Protein sequence: CASSLGGGKNNEQFF.

CDR3 coding DNA: TGTGCCAGCAGCCGTTCCCGGGACCACCTCGCAACTAATGAAAAACTGTTTTTT. Residues: CASSRSRDHLATNEKLFF. V and J are TRBV11-1 and TRBJ1-4, with a weak D call TRBD1 (5 bases). CDR1 and CDR2 from the germline V gene are SGHAT and FQDESV (reference sequence). CDR3 length: 18 amino acids. Trimming pared 5 bases from V and 0 bases from J, leaving 19 bases between.

In its sample, this clonotype was seen many times. V and J are TRBV7-9 and TRBJ2-2; D gene ambiguous. CDR1 is SEHNR, CDR2 FQNEAQ, per germline (reference sequence). This CDR3 contains 15 residues. Trimming took 5 bases from V and 2 from J, leaving 12 bases between them. In DNA, the CDR3 is TGTGCCAGCAGCAAAAGTCCCAGTAACACCGGGGAGCTGTTTTTT. Protein: CASSKSPSNTGELFF.

This clonotype was observed a few times. The genes are TRBV4-3 and TRBJ2-3; either TRBD1 or TRBD2 may fit D (5 bases each). Trimming took off 1 base at V and 3 bases at J, with 11 bases between the two ends. In germline, CDR1 is LGHNA, CDR2 YSLEER. The CDR3 loop spans 15 amino acids. The DNA of the CDR3 is TGCGCCAGCAGCCAAGCCAGGTGGGGGACAGATACGCAGTATTTT. Translation: CASSQARWGTDTQYF.

The chain couples TRBV9 to TRBJ2-7; a possible D gene is TRBD2 (6 bases). The CDR3 sequence is 14 residues long. The germline CDR1 and CDR2 sequences are SGDLS and YYNGEE. V dropped 4 bases and J dropped 0 bases, with 11 bases sitting between them. CDR3 amino acids: CASSRAGRSYEQYF. CDR3 coding DNA: TGTGCCAGCAGCAGGGCGGGGCGCTCCTACGAGCAGTACTTC.

This clonotype has only a few counts. The chain combines TRBV20-1 with TRBJ2-2; D is perhaps TRBD1 or TRBD2 (5 bases each). V shed 0 bases and J shed 5 bases, with 16 bases lying between them. The CDR3 has 16 residues. The germline V gene has CDR1 DFQATT and CDR2 SNEGSKA (reference sequence). In DNA, the CDR3 is TGCAGTGCTAGAGATGGGAGAGGGGCGGGTACCGGGGAGCTGTTTTTT. Translating gives CSARDGRGAGTGELFF.

CDR3 residues: CATSRVTPGTSKEQYF. CDR3 coding DNA: TGTGCCACCAGCAGAGTTACCCCCGGGACTAGCAAGGAGCAGTACTTC. The chain carries TRBV15 and TRBJ2-7, with 9 nucleotides matching TRBD2. The V gene end was trimmed by 1 base and the J gene end by 7 bases; junction bases not matched to a gene: 11. The CDR3 has 16 amino acids. Germline loops: CDR1 LNHNV, CDR2 YYDKDF (reference sequence).

This sequence joins TRBV4-2 and TRBJ2-6, with D hard to call. Trimming removed 5 bases at V and 0 bases at J, with 20 bases between. Germline CDR1 reads LGHNA; CDR2 reads YNFKEQ. The CDR3 is made up of 19 amino acids. The CDR3 DNA is TGTGCCAGCAGCAATCTGAATGTAGTTCCGAGCTCTGGGGCCAACGTCCTGACTTTC. Its protein product is CASSNLNVVPSSGANVLTF.

This clonotype has at least ten counts. This chain links TRBV20-1 with TRBJ1-4; 8 bases align to TRBD1. The V and J ends lost 6 bases and 2 bases, in that order; junction bases with no gene match: 11. CDR3 length: 16 residues. Germline V CDR1 and CDR2: DFQATT, SNEGSKA (reference sequence). For the CDR3, the DNA is TGCAGTGCCAATGGACAGGGAAGAGGGACTAATGAAAAACTGTTTTTT. This encodes CSANGQGRGTNEKLFF.

This clonotype was observed a few times. The CDR3 region is CAISEVYRWEQYF. Here the CDR3 DNA reads TGTGCCATCAGTGAGGTCTACCGGTGGGAGCAGTACTTC. V gene TRBV10-3 combines with J gene TRBJ2-7, with no clear D. The length of the CDR3 is 13 residues. Deletions cut 2 bases from V and 7 bases from J, with 12 bases between. CDR1 and CDR2 from the germline V gene are ENHRY and SYGVKD.

The chain carries TRBV5-5 and TRBJ1-2; D is unclear. The CDR3 is 14 residues long. The V end lost 2 bases, the J end lost 2 bases, and 10 bases lay between the germline ends. Per germline, CDR1 SGHKS and CDR2 YYEKEE (reference sequence). For the CDR3, the DNA is TGTGCCAGCAGCTTTGATAGGCAGAACTATGGCTACACCTTC. Translation: CASSFDRQNYGYTF.

This clonotype has more than one count but fewer than ten. The chain couples TRBV7-9 to TRBJ2-7; D perhaps matches TRBD1 (6 bases). Germline V gene data show CDR1 as SEHNR and CDR2 as FQNEAQ (reference sequence). The length of the CDR3 is 13 residues. V dropped 2 bases and J dropped 3 bases, with 8 bases sitting between them. CDR3 protein: CASSLRQDYEQYF. In nucleotides, the CDR3 is TGTGCCAGCAGCTTAAGACAGGACTACGAGCAGTACTTC.

The chain is built from TRBV21-1 and TRBJ2-7; TRBD2 was called by the table and not checked on the DNA. TRBV21-1 is a recognized pseudogene. CDR3 length: 14 amino acids. This CDR3 reads CASSKKREGREQYF. CDR3 DNA sequence: TGTGCCAGCAGCAAAAAACGGGAGGGCCGCGAGCAGTACTTC.

This rearrangement joins TRBV3-1 to TRBJ2-3; D is uncertain. This CDR3 has 15 amino acids. CDR1 and CDR2 (germline): LGHDT, YNNKEL (reference sequence). Trimming cost V 2 bases and J 1 base, with 10 bases left between them. This CDR3 is CASSQRSRRTDTQYF. CDR3 DNA sequence: TGTGCCAGCAGCCAAAGATCCAGACGCACAGATACGCAGTATTTT.

There are a few counts of this clonotype. The chain carries TRBV29-1 and TRBJ2-1; the match to TRBD1 covers 9 bases. The CDR3 is made up of 14 amino acids. J gave up 1 base and V 7 bases, and 5 bases lay outside the gene matches. CDR1 and CDR2 (germline): SQVTM, ANQGSEA. CDR3: CSEWTGESYNEQFF. CDR3 coding DNA: TGCAGCGAATGGACAGGGGAATCCTACAATGAGCAGTTCTTC.

The chain combines TRBV19 with TRBJ2-3; TRBD2 matches 7 bases. Germline V gene sequence: CDR1 LNHDA, CDR2 SQIVND (reference sequence). The CDR3 extends over 18 amino acids. The J segment lost 0 bases and the V segment lost 4 bases, leaving 13 bases of the junction unmatched. CDR3 in DNA: TGTGCCAGTAGTAGCGGGACTACTGGGTTCTCTAGCACAGATACGCAGTATTTT. The encoded protein is CASSSGTTGFSSTDTQYF.

This chain joins TRBV3-1 and TRBJ2-3, with D possibly TRBD2 on 5 matching bases. Per germline, CDR1 LGHDT and CDR2 YNNKEL (reference sequence). Trimming took off 3 bases at V and 0 bases at J, with 10 bases between the two ends. The CDR3 is made up of 15 amino acids. The CDR3 sequence: CASSQGAISTDTQYF. CDR3 bases: TGTGCCAGCAGCCAGGGAGCGATTAGCACAGATACGCAGTATTTT.

The chain is built from TRBV19 and TRBJ1-5; no reliable D call. Trimming shortened V by 2 bases and J by 5 bases, and 7 bases separated the two germline ends. The CDR3 is 13 amino acids. Germline-derived CDR1 and CDR2 are LNHDA and SQIVND (reference sequence). This CDR3 reads CASSISVDQPQHF. In DNA, the CDR3 is TGTGCCAGTAGTATAAGCGTAGATCAGCCCCAGCATTTT.

This chain joins TRBV12-3 or TRBV12-4 and TRBJ1-2; D gene uncertain. The V and J ends lost 2 bases and 5 bases respectively, with 9 bases between them. The CDR3 length is 13 residues. DNA of the CDR3: TGTGCCAGCAGTTTAAAGACCGCATATGGCTACACCTTC. It yields the protein CASSLKTAYGYTF.

The chain links TRBV7-9 to TRBJ1-2; tentative D call: TRBD1 (6 bases). The CDR3 loop spans 14 amino acids. Germline-derived CDR1 and CDR2 are SEHNR and FQNEAQ (reference sequence). Between the trimmed V and J ends, which lost 5 bases and 6 bases, there was a span of 16 bases. CDR3 loop: CASSPPSGADGYTF. The CDR3 DNA reads TGTGCCAGCAGCCCGCCGTCAGGGGCGGATGGCTACACCTTC.

V is TRBV12-3 or TRBV12-4 and J is TRBJ1-2, with 7 positions matching TRBD1. V shed 7 bases and J 12 bases; nucleotides not matched to a gene: 8. This CDR3 is built from 11 residues. The CDR3: CASKGARGHTF. The CDR3 DNA is TGTGCCAGCAAGGGGGCTAGGGGCCACACCTTC.